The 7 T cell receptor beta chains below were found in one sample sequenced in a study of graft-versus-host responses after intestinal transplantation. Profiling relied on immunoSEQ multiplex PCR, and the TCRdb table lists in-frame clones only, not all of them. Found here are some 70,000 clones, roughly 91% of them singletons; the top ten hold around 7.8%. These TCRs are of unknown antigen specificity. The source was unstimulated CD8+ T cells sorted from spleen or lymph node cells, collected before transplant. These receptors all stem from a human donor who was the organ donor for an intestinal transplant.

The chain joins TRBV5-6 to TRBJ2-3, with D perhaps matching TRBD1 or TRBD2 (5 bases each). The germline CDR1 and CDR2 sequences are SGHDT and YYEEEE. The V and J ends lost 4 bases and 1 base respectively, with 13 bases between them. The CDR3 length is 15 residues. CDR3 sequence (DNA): TGTGCCAGCAGCCGAATGGGACGGTGCACAGATACGCAGTATTTT. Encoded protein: CASSRMGRCTDTQYF.

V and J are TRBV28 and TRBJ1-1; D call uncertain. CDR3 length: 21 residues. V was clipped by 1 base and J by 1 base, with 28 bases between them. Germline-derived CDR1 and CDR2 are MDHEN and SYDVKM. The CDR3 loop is CASSLLSPTVSSNWPNTEAFF. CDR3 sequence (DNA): TGTGCCAGCAGTTTATTATCCCCGACTGTTTCTTCGAATTGGCCGAACACTGAAGCTTTCTTT.

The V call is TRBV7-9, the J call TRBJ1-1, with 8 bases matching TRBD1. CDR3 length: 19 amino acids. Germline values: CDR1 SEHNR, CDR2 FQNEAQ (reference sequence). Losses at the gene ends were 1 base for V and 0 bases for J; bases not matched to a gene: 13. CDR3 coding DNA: TGTGCCAGCAGCTTAGGGACGGGACAGGCTTTAAAATTGAACACTGAAGCTTTCTTT. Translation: CASSLGTGQALKLNTEAFF.

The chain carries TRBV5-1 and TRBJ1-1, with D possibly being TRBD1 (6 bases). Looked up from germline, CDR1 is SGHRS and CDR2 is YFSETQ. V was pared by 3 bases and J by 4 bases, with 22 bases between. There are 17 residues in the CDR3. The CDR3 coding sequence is TGCGCCAGCAGCTCTCTTAGGGGGTTCCCACTGTCCACTGAAGCTTTCTTT. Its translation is CASSSLRGFPLSTEAFF.

This CDR3 reads CASRRTNTGELFF. CDR3 in DNA: TGTGCCAGCAGACGGACGAACACCGGGGAGCTGTTTTTT. J is TRBJ2-2 and V is TRBV6-6; D gene uncertain. The CDR3 extends over 13 amino acids. Germline CDR1 is MNHNY and CDR2 is SVGAGI (reference sequence). V gave up 6 bases and J gave up 0 bases, with 5 bases separating them.

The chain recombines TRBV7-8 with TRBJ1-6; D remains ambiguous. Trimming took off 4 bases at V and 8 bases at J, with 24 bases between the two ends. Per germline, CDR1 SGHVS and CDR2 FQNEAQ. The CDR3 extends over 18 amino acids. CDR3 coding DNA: TGTGCCAGCAGCTACGAACCTGACTCATTGGGGTGGGATTCACCCCTCCACTTT. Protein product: CASSYEPDSLGWDSPLHF.

In nucleotides, the CDR3 is TGTGCCAGCAGTTACTCGCAAGGGGTCTCTGGAAACACCATATATTTT. It codes for CASSYSQGVSGNTIYF. This rearrangement joins TRBV6-5 to TRBJ1-3; maybe TRBD1 (5 bases). Germline values: CDR1 MNHEY, CDR2 SVGAGI. V lost 0 bases and J 0 bases, leaving 9 bases between the germline ends. The CDR3 consists of 16 residues.